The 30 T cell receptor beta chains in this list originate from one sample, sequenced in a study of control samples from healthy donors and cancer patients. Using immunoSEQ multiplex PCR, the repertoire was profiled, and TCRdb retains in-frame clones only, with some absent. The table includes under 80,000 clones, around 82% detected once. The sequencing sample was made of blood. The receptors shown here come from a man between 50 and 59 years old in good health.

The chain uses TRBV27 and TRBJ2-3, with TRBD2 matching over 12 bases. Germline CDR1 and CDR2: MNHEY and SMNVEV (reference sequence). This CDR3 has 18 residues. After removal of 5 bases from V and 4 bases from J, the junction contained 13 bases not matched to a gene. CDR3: CASSLTRPSGGAPDTQYF. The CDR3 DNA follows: TGTGCCAGCAGTCTAACCCGACCTAGCGGGGGGGCCCCAGATACGCAGTATTTT.

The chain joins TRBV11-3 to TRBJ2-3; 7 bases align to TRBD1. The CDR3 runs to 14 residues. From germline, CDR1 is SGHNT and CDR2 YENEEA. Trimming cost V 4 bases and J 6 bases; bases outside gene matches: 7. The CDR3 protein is CASSSEGARDTQYF. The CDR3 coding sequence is TGTGCCAGCAGCTCCGAGGGGGCTAGGGATACGCAGTATTTT.

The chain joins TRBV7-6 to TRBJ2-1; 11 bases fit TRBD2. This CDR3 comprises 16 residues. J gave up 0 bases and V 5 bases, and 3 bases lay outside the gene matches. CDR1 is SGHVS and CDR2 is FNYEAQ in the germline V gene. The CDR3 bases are TGTGCCAGCAGCGCTAGCGGGGGGAGCTCCTACAATGAGCAGTTCTTC. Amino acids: CASSASGGSSYNEQFF.

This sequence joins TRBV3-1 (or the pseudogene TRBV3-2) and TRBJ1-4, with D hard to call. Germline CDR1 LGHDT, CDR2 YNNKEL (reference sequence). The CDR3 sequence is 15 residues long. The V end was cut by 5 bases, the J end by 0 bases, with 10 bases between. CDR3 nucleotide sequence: TGTGCCAGCAGCTCCCCCCACGCAACTAATGAAAAACTGTTTTTT. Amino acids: CASSSPHATNEKLFF.

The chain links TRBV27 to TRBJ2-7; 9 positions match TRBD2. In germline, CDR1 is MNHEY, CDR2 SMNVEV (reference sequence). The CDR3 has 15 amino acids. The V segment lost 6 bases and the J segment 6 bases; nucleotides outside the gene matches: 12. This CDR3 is CASSPWVAGDGEQYF. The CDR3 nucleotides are TGTGCCAGCAGCCCATGGGTAGCGGGGGACGGCGAGCAGTACTTC.

The CDR3 region is CASSLSWTANNEQFF. CDR3 DNA: TGTGCCAGCAGCTTATCCTGGACAGCAAACAATGAGCAGTTCTTC. The V call is TRBV11-3, the J call TRBJ2-1; weak D call: TRBD1 (6 bases). Germline-derived CDR1 and CDR2 are SGHNT and YENEEA. The CDR3 totals 15 residues. V lost 2 bases and J lost 5, with 13 bases in between.

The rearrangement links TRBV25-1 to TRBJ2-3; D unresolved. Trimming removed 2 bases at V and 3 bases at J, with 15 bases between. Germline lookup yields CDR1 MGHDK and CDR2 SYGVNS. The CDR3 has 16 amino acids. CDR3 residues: CASSEPAASWTDTQYF. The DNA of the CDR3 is TGTGCCAGCAGTGAACCGGCCGCCAGCTGGACAGATACGCAGTATTTT.

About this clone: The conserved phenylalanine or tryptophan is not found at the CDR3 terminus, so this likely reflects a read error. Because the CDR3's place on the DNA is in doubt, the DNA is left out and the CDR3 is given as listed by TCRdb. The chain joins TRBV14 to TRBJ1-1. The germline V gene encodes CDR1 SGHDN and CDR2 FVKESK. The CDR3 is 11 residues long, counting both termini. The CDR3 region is CASSQDRRLFL.

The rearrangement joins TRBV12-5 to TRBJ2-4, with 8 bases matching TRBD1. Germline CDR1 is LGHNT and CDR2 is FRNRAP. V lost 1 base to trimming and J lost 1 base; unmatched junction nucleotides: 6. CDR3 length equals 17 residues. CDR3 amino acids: CASGLGTGTQAKNIQYF. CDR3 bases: TGTGCTAGTGGTTTGGGGACAGGGACCCAGGCCAAAAACATTCAGTACTTC.

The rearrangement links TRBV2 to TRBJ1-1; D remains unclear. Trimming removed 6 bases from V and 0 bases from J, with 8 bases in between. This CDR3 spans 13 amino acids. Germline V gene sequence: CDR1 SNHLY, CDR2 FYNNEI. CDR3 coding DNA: TGTGCCAGCAGAGCCTCATTGAACACTGAAGCTTTCTTT. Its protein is CASRASLNTEAFF.

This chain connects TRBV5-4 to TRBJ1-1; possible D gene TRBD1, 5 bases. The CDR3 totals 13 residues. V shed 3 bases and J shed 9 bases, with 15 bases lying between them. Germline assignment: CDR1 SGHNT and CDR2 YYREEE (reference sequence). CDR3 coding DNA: TGTGCCAGCAGCTCAACCGAGGGGCGCAAAGCTTTCTTT. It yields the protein CASSSTEGRKAFF.

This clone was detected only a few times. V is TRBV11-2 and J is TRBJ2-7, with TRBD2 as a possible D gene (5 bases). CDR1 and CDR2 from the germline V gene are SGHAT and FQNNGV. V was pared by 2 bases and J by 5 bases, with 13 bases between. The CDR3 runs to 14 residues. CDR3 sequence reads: CASSLKSGWDEQYF. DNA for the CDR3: TGTGCCAGCAGCTTAAAGTCGGGGTGGGACGAGCAGTACTTC.

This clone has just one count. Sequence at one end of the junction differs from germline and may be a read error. For the CDR3, the DNA is TGTGCCGGCAGCTCACGGACAGGCGGGACTGAAGCTTTCTTT. It is translated as CAGSSRTGGTEAFF. V usage is TRBV11-3 and J usage is TRBJ1-1, with 7 bases lining up with TRBD1. Germline V gives CDR1 SGHNT, CDR2 YENEEA. The CDR3 is made up of 14 amino acids.

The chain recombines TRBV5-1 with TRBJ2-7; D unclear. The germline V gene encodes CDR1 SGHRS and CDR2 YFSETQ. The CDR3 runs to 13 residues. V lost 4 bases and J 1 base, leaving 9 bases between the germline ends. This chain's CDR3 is CASSLIGSYEQYF. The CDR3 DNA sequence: TGCGCCAGCAGCCTCATAGGGTCCTACGAGCAGTACTTC.

CDR3 in DNA: TGTGCCACCAGTGATCTCCCTGCGGGAGTGGTAGATACGCAGTATTTT. Translated: CATSDLPAGVVDTQYF. J is TRBJ2-3 and V is TRBV24-1; 7 bases are shared with TRBD2. There are 16 residues in the CDR3. Germline V gene data show CDR1 as KGHDR and CDR2 as SFDVKD. Trimming took 3 bases from V and 5 from J; bases not matched to a gene: 10.

CDR3 DNA sequence: TGTGCCAGTAGTCCAACCGCGGGGTTTGGAAACACCATATATTTT. It translates to CASSPTAGFGNTIYF. The chain employs TRBV19 and TRBJ1-3; the D is unclear. Germline assignment: CDR1 LNHDA and CDR2 SQIVND (reference sequence). V was clipped by 5 bases and J by 3 bases, with 14 bases between them. This CDR3 is built from 15 residues.

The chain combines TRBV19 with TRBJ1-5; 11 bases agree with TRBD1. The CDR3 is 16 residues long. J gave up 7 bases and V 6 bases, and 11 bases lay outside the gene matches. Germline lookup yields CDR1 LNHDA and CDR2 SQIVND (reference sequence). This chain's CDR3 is CASRATDRGHRQPQHF. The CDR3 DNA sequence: TGTGCCAGTAGGGCTACGGACAGGGGGCATAGGCAGCCCCAGCATTTT. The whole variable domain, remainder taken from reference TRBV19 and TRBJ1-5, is DGGITQSPKYLFRKEGQNVTLSCEQNLNHDAMYWYRQDPGQGLRLIYYSQIVNDFQKGDIAEGYSVSREKKESFPLTVTSAQKNPTAFYLCASRATDRGHRQPQHFGDGTRLSIL.

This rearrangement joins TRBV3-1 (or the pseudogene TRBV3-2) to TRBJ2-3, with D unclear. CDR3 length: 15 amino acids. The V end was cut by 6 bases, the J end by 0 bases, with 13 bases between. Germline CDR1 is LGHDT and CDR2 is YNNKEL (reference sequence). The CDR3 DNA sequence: TGTGCCAGCAGACCCGGACGGTCTAGCACAGATACGCAGTATTTT. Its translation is CASRPGRSSTDTQYF.

The CDR3 coding sequence is TGTGCCTGGAGTGTACTGGGGCCTGAAGCTTTCTTT. Its protein product is CAWSVLGPEAFF. This chain connects TRBV30 to TRBJ1-1; a weak D match, TRBD1 (5 bases). Trimming pared 0 bases from V and 6 bases from J, leaving 8 bases between. Germline CDR1 is GTSNPN and CDR2 is SVGIG (reference sequence). This CDR3 region has 12 residues.

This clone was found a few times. This chain's CDR3 is CASSSPSGNNEQFF. CDR3 nucleotide sequence: TGTGCCAGCAGCTCCCCTAGCGGGAACAATGAGCAGTTCTTC. The V and J genes are TRBV7-2 and TRBJ2-1, with 9 bases matching TRBD2. In germline, CDR1 is SGHTA, CDR2 FQGNSA. This CDR3 spans 14 amino acids. Trimming cost V 4 bases and J 5 bases; bases outside gene matches: 3.

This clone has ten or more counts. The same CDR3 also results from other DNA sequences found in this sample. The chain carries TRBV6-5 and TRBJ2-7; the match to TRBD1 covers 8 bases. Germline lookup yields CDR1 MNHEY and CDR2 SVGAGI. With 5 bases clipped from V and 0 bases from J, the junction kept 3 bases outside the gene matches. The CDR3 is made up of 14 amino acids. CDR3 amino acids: CASSRDRSSYEQYF. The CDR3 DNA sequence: TGTGCCAGCAGTCGGGACAGGAGCTCCTACGAGCAGTACTTC.

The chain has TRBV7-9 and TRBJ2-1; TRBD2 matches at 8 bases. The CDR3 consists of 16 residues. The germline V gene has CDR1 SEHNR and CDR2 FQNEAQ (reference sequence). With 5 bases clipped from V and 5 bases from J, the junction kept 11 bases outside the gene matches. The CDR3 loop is CASSPQGSGIDNEQFF. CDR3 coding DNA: TGTGCCAGCAGCCCGCAGGGTAGCGGGATTGACAATGAGCAGTTCTTC. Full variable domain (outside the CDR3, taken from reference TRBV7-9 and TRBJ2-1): DTGVSQNPRHKITKRGQNVTFRCDPISEHNRLYWYRQTLGQGPEFLTYFQNEAQLEKSRLLSDRFSAERPKGSFSTLEIQRTEQGDSAMYLCASSPQGSGIDNEQFFGPGTRLTVL.

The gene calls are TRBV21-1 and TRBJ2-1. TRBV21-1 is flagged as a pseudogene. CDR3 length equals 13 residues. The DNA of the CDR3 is TGTGCCAGCAGCAAAGACCCCGACAATGAGCAGTTCTTC. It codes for CASSKDPDNEQFF.

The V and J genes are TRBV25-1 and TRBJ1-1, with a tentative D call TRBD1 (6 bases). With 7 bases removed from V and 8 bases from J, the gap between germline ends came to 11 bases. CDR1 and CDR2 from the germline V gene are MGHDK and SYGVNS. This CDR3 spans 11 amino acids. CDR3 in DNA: TGTGCCAGCACCCTGGGGACAGAAGCTTTCTTT. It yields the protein CASTLGTEAFF. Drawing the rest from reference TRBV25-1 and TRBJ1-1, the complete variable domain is EADIYQTPRYLVIGTGKKITLECSQTMGHDKMYWYQQDPGMELHLIHYSYGVNSTEKGDLSSESTVSRIRTEHFPLTLESARPSHTSQYLCASTLGTEAFFGQGTRLTVV.

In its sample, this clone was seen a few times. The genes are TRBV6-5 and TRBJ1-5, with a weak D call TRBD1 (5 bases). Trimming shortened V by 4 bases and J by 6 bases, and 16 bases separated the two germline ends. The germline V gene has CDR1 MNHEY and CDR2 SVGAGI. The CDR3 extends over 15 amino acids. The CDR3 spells CASSSAGGSGQPQHF. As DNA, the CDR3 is TGTGCCAGCAGTTCTGCCGGGGGATCCGGTCAGCCCCAGCATTTT.

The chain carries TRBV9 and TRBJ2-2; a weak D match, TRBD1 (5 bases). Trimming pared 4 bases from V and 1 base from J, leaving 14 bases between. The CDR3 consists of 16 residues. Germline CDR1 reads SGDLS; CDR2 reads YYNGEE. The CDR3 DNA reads TGTGCCAGCAGCCCACCGAGTAGGGGGAACACCGGGGAGCTGTTTTTT. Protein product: CASSPPSRGNTGELFF.

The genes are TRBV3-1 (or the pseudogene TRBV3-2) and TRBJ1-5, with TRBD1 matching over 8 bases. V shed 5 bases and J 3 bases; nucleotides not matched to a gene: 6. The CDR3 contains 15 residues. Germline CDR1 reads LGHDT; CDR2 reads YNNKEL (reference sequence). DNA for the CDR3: TGTGCCAGCAGCTTCGGACAGGGCGCCAATCAGCCCCAGCATTTT. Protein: CASSFGQGANQPQHF.

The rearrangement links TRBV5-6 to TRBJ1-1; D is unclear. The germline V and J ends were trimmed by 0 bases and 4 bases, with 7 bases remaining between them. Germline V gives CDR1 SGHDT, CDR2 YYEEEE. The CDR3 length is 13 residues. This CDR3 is CASSLEVRTEAFF. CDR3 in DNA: TGTGCCAGCAGCTTGGAGGTTCGCACTGAAGCTTTCTTT.

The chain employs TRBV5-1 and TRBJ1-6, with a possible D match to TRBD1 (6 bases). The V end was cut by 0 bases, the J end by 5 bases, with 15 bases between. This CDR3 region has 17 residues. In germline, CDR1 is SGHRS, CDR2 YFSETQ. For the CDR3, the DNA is TGCGCCAGCAGCTTGGCCAGGGGACGGACTAATAATTCACCCCTCCACTTT. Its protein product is CASSLARGRTNNSPLHF.

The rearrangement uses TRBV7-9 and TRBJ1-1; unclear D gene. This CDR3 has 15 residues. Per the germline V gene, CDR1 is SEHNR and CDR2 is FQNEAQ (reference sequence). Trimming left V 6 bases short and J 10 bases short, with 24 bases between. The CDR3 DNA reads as TGTGCCAGCAGTCTTCTGGGAAGGGTAGGTCTGGGAGCTTTCTTT. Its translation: CASSLLGRVGLGAFF.